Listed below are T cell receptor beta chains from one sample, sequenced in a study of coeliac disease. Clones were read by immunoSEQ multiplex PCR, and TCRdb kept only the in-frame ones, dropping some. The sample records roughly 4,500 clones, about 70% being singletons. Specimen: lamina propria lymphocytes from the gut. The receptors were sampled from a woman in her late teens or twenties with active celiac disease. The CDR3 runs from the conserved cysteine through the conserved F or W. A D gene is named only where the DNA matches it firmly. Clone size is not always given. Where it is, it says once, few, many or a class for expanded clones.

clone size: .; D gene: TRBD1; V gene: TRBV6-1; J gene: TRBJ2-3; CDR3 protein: CASTIDRVATDTQYF; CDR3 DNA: TGTGCCAGCACCATAGACAGGGTTGCAACAGATACGCAGTATTTT
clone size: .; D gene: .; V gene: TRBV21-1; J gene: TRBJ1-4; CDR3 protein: CASRLGEKLFF; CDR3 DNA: TGTGCCAGCAGACTTGGTGAAAAACTGTTTTTT
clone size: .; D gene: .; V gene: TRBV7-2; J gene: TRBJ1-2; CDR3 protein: CASSLGNYYGYTF; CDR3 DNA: TGTGCCAGCAGCTTAGGAAACTACTATGGCTACACCTTC
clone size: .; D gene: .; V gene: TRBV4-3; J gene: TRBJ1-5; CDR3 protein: CASSQDWARPQHF; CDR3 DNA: TGCGCCAGCAGCCAAGATTGGGCGAGGCCCCAGCATTTT
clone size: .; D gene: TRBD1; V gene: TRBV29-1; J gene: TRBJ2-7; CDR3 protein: CSGRQGEGYEQYF; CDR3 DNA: TGCAGCGGCCGACAGGGGGAGGGCTACGAGCAGTACTTC
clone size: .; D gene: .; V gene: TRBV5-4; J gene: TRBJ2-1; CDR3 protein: CASSLKGQRRYNEQFF; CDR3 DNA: TGTGCCAGCAGCTTGAAAGGCCAGCGGAGATACAATGAGCAGTTCTTC
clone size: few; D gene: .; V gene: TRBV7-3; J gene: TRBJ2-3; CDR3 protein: CASSLILTDTQYF; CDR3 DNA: TGTGCCAGCAGCTTGATACTTACAGATACGCAGTATTTT
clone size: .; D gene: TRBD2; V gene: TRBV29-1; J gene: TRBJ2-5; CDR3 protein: CSVPGTTQETQYF; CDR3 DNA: TGCAGCGTTCCCGGGACTACCCAAGAGACCCAGTACTTC
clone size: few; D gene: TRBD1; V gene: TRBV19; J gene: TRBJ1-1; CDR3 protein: CASSADRGETTEAFF; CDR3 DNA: TGTGCCAGTAGTGCGGACAGGGGGGAGACCACTGAAGCTTTCTTT
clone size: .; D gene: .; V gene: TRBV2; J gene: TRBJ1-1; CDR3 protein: CASSPVMNTEAFF; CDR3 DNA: TGTGCCAGCAGTCCGGTGATGAACACTGAAGCTTTCTTT
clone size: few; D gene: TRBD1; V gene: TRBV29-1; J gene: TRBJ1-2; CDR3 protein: CSVGGSGQGGNYGYTF; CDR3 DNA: TGCAGCGTTGGGGGCTCGGGACAGGGAGGAAACTATGGCTACACCTTC
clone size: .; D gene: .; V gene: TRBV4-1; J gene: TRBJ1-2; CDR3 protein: CASSQVSRNYGYTF; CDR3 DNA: TGCGCCAGCAGCCAAGTGAGTCGGAACTATGGCTACACCTTC
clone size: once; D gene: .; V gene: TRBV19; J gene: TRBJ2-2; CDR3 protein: CASSIVSRRARTGELFF; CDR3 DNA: TGTGCCAGTAGTATAGTAAGTCGCAGGGCGCGTACCGGGGAGCTGTTTTTT
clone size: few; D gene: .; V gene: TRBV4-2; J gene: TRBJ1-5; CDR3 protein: CASSQDQWQPQHF; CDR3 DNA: TGTGCCAGCAGCCAAGATCAGTGGCAGCCCCAGCATTTT
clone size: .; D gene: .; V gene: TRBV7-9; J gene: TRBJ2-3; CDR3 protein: CASSTTLAEFTDTQYF; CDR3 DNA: TGTGCCAGCAGCACGACACTAGCTGAATTCACAGATACGCAGTATTTT
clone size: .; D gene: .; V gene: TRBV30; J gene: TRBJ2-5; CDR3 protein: CAWSVRGETQYF; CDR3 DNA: TGTGCCTGGAGTGTACGAGGCGAGACCCAGTACTTC
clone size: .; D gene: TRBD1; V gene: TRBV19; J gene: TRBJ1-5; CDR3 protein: CASSRRDRDNQPQHF; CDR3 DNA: TGTGCCAGTAGTCGCCGGGACAGGGATAATCAGCCCCAGCATTTT
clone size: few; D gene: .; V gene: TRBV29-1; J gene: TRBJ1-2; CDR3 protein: CSGWSGFVYGYTF; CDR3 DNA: TGCAGCGGCTGGTCGGGTTTTGTCTATGGCTACACCTTC
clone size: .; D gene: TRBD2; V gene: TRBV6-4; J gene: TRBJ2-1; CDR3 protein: CASSDSIGGSGSDEQFF; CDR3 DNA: TGTGCCAGCAGTGACTCGATTGGGGGGAGCGGGAGTGACGAGCAGTTCTTC
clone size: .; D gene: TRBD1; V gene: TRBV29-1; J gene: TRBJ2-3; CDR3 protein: CSVQGARSDTQYF; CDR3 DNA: TGCAGCGTACAGGGGGCGCGATCAGATACGCAGTATTTT
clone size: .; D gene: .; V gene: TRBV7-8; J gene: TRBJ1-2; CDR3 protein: CASSLSRSGGGTNYGYTF; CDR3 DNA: TGTGCCAGCAGCTTAAGCCGGTCGGGGGGGGGCACCAACTATGGCTACACCTTC
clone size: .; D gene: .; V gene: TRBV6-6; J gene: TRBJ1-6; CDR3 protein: CASRRIESSYNSPLHF; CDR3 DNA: TGTGCCAGCAGACGAATTGAGAGCTCCTATAATTCACCCCTCCACTTT
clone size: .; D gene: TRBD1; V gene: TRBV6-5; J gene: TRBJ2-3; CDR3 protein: CASTGQGYTDTQYF; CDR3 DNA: TGTGCCAGCACAGGACAGGGATACACAGATACGCAGTATTTT
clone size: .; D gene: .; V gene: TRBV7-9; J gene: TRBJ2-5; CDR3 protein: CASSLAGSQETQYF; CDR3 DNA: TGTGCCAGCAGCTTAGCAGGGAGCCAAGAGACCCAGTACTTC
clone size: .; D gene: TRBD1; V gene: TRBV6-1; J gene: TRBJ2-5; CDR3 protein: CASSEALTAGGGETQYF; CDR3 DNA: TGTGCCAGCAGTGAAGCGTTGACGGCAGGGGGCGGGGAGACCCAGTACTTC
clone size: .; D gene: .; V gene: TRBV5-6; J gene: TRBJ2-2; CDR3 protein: CASSLPGNTGELFF; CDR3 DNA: TGTGCCAGCAGCTTGCCGGGAAACACCGGGGAGCTGTTTTTT
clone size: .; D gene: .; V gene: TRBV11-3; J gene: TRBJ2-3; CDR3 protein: CASSPGEQHTDTQYF; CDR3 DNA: TGTGCCAGCAGCCCGGGGGAGCAGCACACAGATACGCAGTATTTT
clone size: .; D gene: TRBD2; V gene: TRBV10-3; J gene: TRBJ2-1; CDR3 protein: CATNSGRGNEQFF; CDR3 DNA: TGTGCCACCAATAGCGGGAGGGGAAATGAGCAGTTCTTC
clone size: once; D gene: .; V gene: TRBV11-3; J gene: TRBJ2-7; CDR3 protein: CASSPYDSYEQYF; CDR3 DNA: TGTGCCAGCAGCCCCTACGACTCCTACGAGCAGTACTTC
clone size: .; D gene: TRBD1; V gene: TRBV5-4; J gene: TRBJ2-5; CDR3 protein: CASSLQGARETQYF; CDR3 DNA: TGTGCCAGCAGCCTACAGGGGGCGAGGGAGACCCAGTACTTC
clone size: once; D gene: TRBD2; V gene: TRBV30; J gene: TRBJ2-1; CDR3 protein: CAWRAQRGDHNSYNEQFF; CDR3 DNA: TGTGCCTGGAGGGCCCAGCGGGGCGACCATAATTCCTACAATGAGCAGTTCTTC
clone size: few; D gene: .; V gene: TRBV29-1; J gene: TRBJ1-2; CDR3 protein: CSVEARGVDYGYTF; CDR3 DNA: TGCAGCGTTGAGGCCAGGGGAGTAGACTATGGCTACACCTTC
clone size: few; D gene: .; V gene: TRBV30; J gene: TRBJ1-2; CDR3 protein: CAWREGGRVSYGYTF; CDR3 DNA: TGTGCCTGGAGGGAGGGGGGGCGTGTTAGCTATGGCTACACCTTC
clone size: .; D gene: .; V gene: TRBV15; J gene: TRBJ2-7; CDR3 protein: CATSRGGSHEQYF; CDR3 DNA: TGTGCCACCAGCAGAGGGGGCTCCCACGAGCAGTACTTC
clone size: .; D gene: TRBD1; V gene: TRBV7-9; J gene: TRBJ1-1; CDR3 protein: CASSATGGFAFF; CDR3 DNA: TGTGCCAGCAGTGCCACAGGGGGCTTTGCTTTCTTT
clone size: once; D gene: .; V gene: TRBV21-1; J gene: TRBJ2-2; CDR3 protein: CASSKGRETGELFF; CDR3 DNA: TGTGCCAGCAGCAAAGGCAGGGAAACCGGGGAGCTGTTTTTT
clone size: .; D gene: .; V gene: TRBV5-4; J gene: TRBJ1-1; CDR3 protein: CASSSGSTEAFF; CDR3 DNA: TGTGCCAGCAGCTCGGGGTCCACTGAAGCTTTCTTT
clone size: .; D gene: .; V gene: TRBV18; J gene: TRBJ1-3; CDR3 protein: CASSSDRTGNTIYF; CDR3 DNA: TGTGCCAGCTCATCAGACAGGACTGGAAACACCATATATTTT
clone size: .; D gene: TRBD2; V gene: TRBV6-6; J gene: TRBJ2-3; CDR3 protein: CASSYEAGVTDTQYF; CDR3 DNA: TGTGCCAGCAGTTACGAGGCGGGGGTCACAGATACGCAGTATTTT
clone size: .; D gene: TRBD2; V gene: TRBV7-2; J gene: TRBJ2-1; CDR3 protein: CASSSGLAGGKEQFF; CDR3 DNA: TGTGCCAGCAGCTCAGGACTAGCGGGGGGCAAGGAGCAGTTCTTC
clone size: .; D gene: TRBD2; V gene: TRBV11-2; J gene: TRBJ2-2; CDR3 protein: CASSSSGGASGELFF; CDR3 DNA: TGTGCCAGCAGTTCAAGCGGGGGGGCCTCCGGGGAGCTGTTTTTT
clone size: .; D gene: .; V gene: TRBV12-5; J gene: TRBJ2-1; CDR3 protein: CASGLAQAAPYNEQFF; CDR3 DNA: .
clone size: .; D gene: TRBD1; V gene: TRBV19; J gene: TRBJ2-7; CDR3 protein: CASSTWTGGDEQYF; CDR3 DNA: TGTGCCAGTAGTACCTGGACAGGGGGGGACGAGCAGTACTTC
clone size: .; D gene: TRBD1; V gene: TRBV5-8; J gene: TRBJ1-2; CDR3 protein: CASSTWTGFYGYTF; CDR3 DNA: TGTGCCAGCAGCACGTGGACAGGCTTCTATGGCTACACCTTC
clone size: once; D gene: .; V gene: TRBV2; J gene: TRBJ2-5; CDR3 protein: CASSEESGRFQETQYF; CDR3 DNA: TGTGCCAGCAGTGAAGAGTCAGGTCGGTTCCAAGAGACCCAGTACTTC
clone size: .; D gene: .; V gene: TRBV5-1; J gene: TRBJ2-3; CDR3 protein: CASSLQGTVTDTQYF; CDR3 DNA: TGCGCCAGCAGCCTCCAGGGAACGGTCACAGATACGCAGTATTTT